The next 17 T cell receptor beta chains were all read from a single sample in a study of blood T cells in healthy people across ages. The second PCR ran roughly 7 to 11 cycles with a sample-barcoded 5' primer and J-beta primers. MiXCR, applied by TCRdb to the 5' RACE reads, yields one record per CDR3 protein. The table has 650,000 to 1,000,000 distinct CDR3 sequences, about 37% seen once. Input material: blood. These receptors were obtained from a man younger than 35 in good health.

The V gene is TRBV5-1, the J gene TRBJ2-1, with 11 bases identical to TRBD2. The CDR3 runs 15 residues. Germline V gene lookup returns CDR1 SGHRS and CDR2 YFSETQ. V trimming: 5 bases; J trimming: 3 bases; junction bases outside the gene matches: 4. CDR3 amino acids: CASRPTSGDYNEQFF. CDR3 nucleotide sequence: TGCGCCAGCAGGCCGACTAGCGGGGACTACAATGAGCAGTTCTTC.

This clonotype has more than one count but fewer than ten. This chain joins TRBV6-2 or TRBV6-3 and TRBJ1-5; 10 bases map to TRBD1. Germline lookup yields CDR1 MNHEY and CDR2 SVGEGT. V shed 2 bases and J 3 bases; nucleotides not matched to a gene: 7. The CDR3 covers 17 residues. This chain's CDR3 is CASSYRWTGGDNQPQHF. CDR3 DNA: TGTGCCAGCAGTTACCGCTGGACAGGGGGAGACAATCAGCCCCAGCATTTT.

The rearrangement joins TRBV20-1 to TRBJ2-3, with D hard to call. The V gene lost 8 bases and the J gene lost 6 bases, with 15 bases spanning the gap. From germline, CDR1 is DFQATT and CDR2 SNEGSKA (reference sequence). This CDR3 has 12 amino acids. CDR3 DNA sequence: TGCAGTAAGTTTAAGATGGAGGATACGCAGTATTTT. This sequence encodes CSKFKMEDTQYF.

This chain uses TRBV12-3 or TRBV12-4 with TRBJ1-2; D is perhaps TRBD1 (5 bases). The V and J ends lost 5 bases and 13 bases respectively, with 14 bases between them. CDR3 length: 11 residues. Here the CDR3 DNA reads TGTGCCAGCAGTGGGGGACCCGCTTGCACCTTC. Translating it yields CASSGGPACTF.

This clonotype was picked up many times. The V call is TRBV10-3, the J call TRBJ2-3, with 7 nucleotides matching TRBD1. Germline CDR1 is ENHRY and CDR2 is SYGVKD. The ends lost 8 bases at V and 0 bases at J; junction bases unmatched: 14. The CDR3 is made up of 17 amino acids. CDR3 nucleotides: TGTGCCATCCGAGACAGGGAGTCGACCTCTAGCACAGATACGCAGTATTTT. This translates into CAIRDRESTSSTDTQYF.

This clonotype occurred a few times. The J gene is TRBJ2-3, the V gene TRBV10-3; TRBD1 aligns across 7 bases. V was pared by 3 bases and J by 2 bases, with 5 bases of the junction left unmatched. The CDR3 loop spans 15 amino acids. Germline CDR1 and CDR2: ENHRY and SYGVKD. The CDR3 loop is CAISEGTAYTDTQYF. The CDR3 region has the DNA TGTGCCATCAGTGAAGGGACAGCTTACACAGATACGCAGTATTTT.

A few counts support this clonotype. The chain combines TRBV12-3 or TRBV12-4 with TRBJ2-1; D gene uncertain. This CDR3 has 10 amino acids. V lost 7 bases and J lost 7, with 5 bases in between. CDR3: CASTQNEQFF. The DNA for the CDR3 is TGTGCCAGCACCCAGAATGAGCAGTTCTTC.

As to this clonotype: This clone may be a read error of a much larger clone one base away. The chain couples TRBV9 to TRBJ2-6; a weak D match, TRBD1 (5 bases). The CDR3 has 15 amino acids. CDR1 is SGDLS, CDR2 YYNGEE, per germline. The CDR3 spells CASSVWGSGADVLTF. The CDR3 DNA sequence: TGTGCCAGCAGCGTATGGGGTTCTGGGGCCGACGTCCTGACTTTC.

This clonotype turned up a few times. The chain employs TRBV12-5 and TRBJ2-1; a weak D match, TRBD1 (5 bases). Trimming removed 6 bases at V and 2 bases at J, with 5 bases between. The CDR3 loop spans 12 amino acids. Germline-derived CDR1 and CDR2 are LGHNT and FRNRAP. DNA for the CDR3: TGTGCTAGTGGGACAGCCTACAATGAGCAGTTCTTC. Amino acids: CASGTAYNEQFF.

This clonotype appeared a few times. This chain links TRBV20-1 with TRBJ2-7, with 7 positions matching TRBD1. The V segment lost 3 bases and the J segment 1 base; nucleotides outside the gene matches: 6. CDR3 size: 14 residues. Germline V CDR1 and CDR2: DFQATT, SNEGSKA (reference sequence). In DNA, the CDR3 is TGCAGTGCTAGTGACAGGGTAAGGTCCTACGAGCAGTACTTC. It specifies CSASDRVRSYEQYF.

The chain combines TRBV4-1 with TRBJ1-2; no firm D call. This CDR3 spans 14 amino acids. Per germline, CDR1 MGHRA and CDR2 YSYEKL. The V end was cut by 0 bases, the J end by 3 bases, with 8 bases between. The CDR3 region has the DNA TGCGCCAGCAGCCAAGAGTCAAAATACTATGGCTACACCTTC. It encodes CASSQESKYYGYTF.

This clonotype came up a few times. The chain links TRBV11-2 to TRBJ2-1; 11 nucleotides match TRBD1. There are 15 residues in the CDR3. Trimming at V came to 5 bases and at J to 3 bases, leaving 3 bases not matched to a gene. Germline V lookup: CDR1 SGHAT, CDR2 FQNNGV. The CDR3 reads CASSADRGHYNEQFF. The CDR3 DNA reads as TGTGCCAGCAGCGCGGACAGGGGGCACTACAATGAGCAGTTCTTC.

This clonotype was seen only a few times. The DNA of the CDR3 is TGTGCCAGCAGCGGGAAGACCGTGGATTCACCCCTCCACTTT. Encoded protein: CASSGKTVDSPLHF. The V gene is TRBV9, the J gene TRBJ1-6, with D unclear. There are 14 residues in the CDR3. Germline V lookup: CDR1 SGDLS, CDR2 YYNGEE. With 3 bases removed from V and 8 bases from J, the gap between germline ends came to 12 bases.

This clonotype was seen more than once but under ten times. The chain joins TRBV21-1 to TRBJ2-7; whether TRBD1, the table's D call, matches the DNA was not checked. TRBV21-1 is noted as a pseudogene. The CDR3 is 16 amino acids. CDR3 amino acids: CASSAGDRGFWYEQYF. The CDR3 DNA sequence: TGTGCCAGCAGCGCCGGCGACAGGGGTTTTTGGTACGAGCAGTACTTC.

This clonotype was seen a few times. The rearrangement uses TRBV3-1 and TRBJ1-2, with D perhaps matching TRBD1 (5 bases). From germline, CDR1 is LGHDT and CDR2 YNNKEL (reference sequence). V was trimmed by 4 bases and J by 4 bases, leaving 22 bases between them. CDR3 size: 17 residues. CDR3 in amino acids: CASSLLLGASEGYGYTF. The CDR3, as DNA: TGTGCCAGCAGCCTTCTGCTCGGGGCCAGCGAGGGCTATGGCTACACCTTC.

The chain employs TRBV29-1 and TRBJ1-1, with 7 positions matching TRBD1. The CDR3 covers 12 residues. With V trimmed by 8 bases and J by 3 bases, 6 bases remained unmatched. Germline V gene sequence: CDR1 SQVTM, CDR2 ANQGSEA. CDR3 bases: TGCAGCTTCTACAGGGGCTACACTGAAGCTTTCTTT. It is translated as CSFYRGYTEAFF.

This clonotype was found many times. The chain is built from TRBV2 and TRBJ2-1; TRBD2 matches at 8 bases. Germline V gene sequence: CDR1 SNHLY, CDR2 FYNNEI. CDR3 length: 13 amino acids. The V segment lost 4 bases and the J segment 9 bases; nucleotides outside the gene matches: 5. CDR3 amino acids: CASSVKGLGEQFF. In DNA form, the CDR3 reads TGTGCCAGCAGTGTAAAGGGACTAGGTGAGCAGTTCTTC.